These T cell receptor beta chains were read from a single sample in a study of somatic mutations in cytotoxic T cells in rheumatoid arthritis. TCRdb keeps only in-frame clones here, not all; method: immunoSEQ multiplex PCR. The sample consists of 3,500 or so clones, approximately 80% of them appearing once. The sample consisted of CD8+ T cells sorted from blood. The receptors here all came from a man over 45 with rheumatoid arthritis. The CDR3 runs from the conserved cysteine through the conserved F or W. Each record gives: D gene, V gene, clone size, J gene, CDR3 DNA, CDR3 protein. A D gene is named only where the DNA matches it firmly. Not every row has a clone size; where given, it reads once, few, many or a size class.

>TRBD1|TRBV6-4|-|TRBJ2-7
TGTGCCAGTGCCAAGCGAGGGACAGGGGGCTACGAGCAGTACTTC
CASAKRGTGGYEQYF
>-|TRBV7-9|-|TRBJ2-2
TGTGCCAGCAGCTTACCGGGATCTTACACCGGGGAGCTGTTTTTT
CASSLPGSYTGELFF
>TRBD2|TRBV4-2|-|TRBJ2-2
TGTGCCAGCAGCCAACTAGCGGGGGACACCGGGGAGCTGTTTTTT
CASSQLAGDTGELFF
>TRBD1|TRBV27|-|TRBJ1-1
TGTGCCAGCAGTCATGGACAGGGACGGAACACTGAAGCTTTCTTT
CASSHGQGRNTEAFF
>-|TRBV5-4|-|TRBJ1-1
TGTGCCAGCAGCTTGGACTTCCGGAACACTGAAGCTTTCTTT
CASSLDFRNTEAFF
>TRBD1|TRBV15|-|TRBJ2-7
TGTGCCACCAGCAAACGACAGGGGATAACCTACGAGCAGTACTTC
CATSKRQGITYEQYF
>-|TRBV4-3|-|TRBJ2-7
TGCGCCAGCAGCCAGTCACTTAGCGGTATACCCTACGAGCAGTACTTC
CASSQSLSGIPYEQYF
>-|TRBV5-4|-|TRBJ2-7
TGTGCCAGCAGCTTGGCGGGGAACGAGCAGTACTTC
CASSLAGNEQYF
>-|TRBV4-2|few|TRBJ1-1
TGTGCCAGCAGATCACCGGGAAGTGCGGCTTTCTTT
CASRSPGSAAFF
>-|TRBV6-1|few|TRBJ2-7
TGTGCCAGCAGTGAAGATACGGGAGAAGTCTACGAGCAGTACTTC
CASSEDTGEVYEQYF
>TRBD2|TRBV7-6|-|TRBJ2-7
TGTGCCAGCAGCTCCCTAGAGGGCCGACTAGCGGGGACCTACGAGCAGTACTTC
CASSSLEGRLAGTYEQYF
>TRBD1|TRBV30|-|TRBJ1-1
TGTGCCTGGCGTTTTAGGGACAGGCTGAACACTGAAGCTTTCTTT
CAWRFRDRLNTEAFF
>TRBD2|TRBV6-4|-|TRBJ2-1
TGTGCCAGCAGTGACAGGGCTAGCGGGAGCAATGAGCAGTTCTTC
CASSDRASGSNEQFF
>-|TRBV7-2|-|TRBJ2-6
TGTGCCAGCAGCCTAACAGGGTCCGGGGCCAACGTCCTGACTTTC
CASSLTGSGANVLTF
>-|TRBV9|-|TRBJ2-7
TGTGCCAGCAGCGTAGCTCCACAGAACTCCTACGAGCAGTACTTC
CASSVAPQNSYEQYF
>-|TRBV19|-|TRBJ2-7
TGTGCCAGTAGTATGCCGGGGTTCCACGAGCAGTACTTC
CASSMPGFHEQYF
>TRBD2|TRBV6-5|-|TRBJ2-7
TGTGCCAGCAGTTACTCGTCCGGGACTAGCTCCCACGAGCAGTACTTC
CASSYSSGTSSHEQYF
>TRBD1|TRBV19|-|TRBJ2-3
TGTGCCAGTAGTATTCCTCCGGGACAGCGCACAGATACGCAGTATTTT
CASSIPPGQRTDTQYF